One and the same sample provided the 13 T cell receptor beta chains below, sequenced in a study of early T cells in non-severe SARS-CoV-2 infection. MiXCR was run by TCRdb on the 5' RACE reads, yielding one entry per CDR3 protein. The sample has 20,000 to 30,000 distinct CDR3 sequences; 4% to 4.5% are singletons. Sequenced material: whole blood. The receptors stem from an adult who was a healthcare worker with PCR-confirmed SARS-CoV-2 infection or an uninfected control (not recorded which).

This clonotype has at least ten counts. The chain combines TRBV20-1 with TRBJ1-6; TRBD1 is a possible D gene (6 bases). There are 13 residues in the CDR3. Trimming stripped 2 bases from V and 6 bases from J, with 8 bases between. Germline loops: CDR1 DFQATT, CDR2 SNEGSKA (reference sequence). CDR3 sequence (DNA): TGCAGTGCTAGACAGGGGTCTAATTCACCCCTCCACTTT. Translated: CSARQGSNSPLHF.

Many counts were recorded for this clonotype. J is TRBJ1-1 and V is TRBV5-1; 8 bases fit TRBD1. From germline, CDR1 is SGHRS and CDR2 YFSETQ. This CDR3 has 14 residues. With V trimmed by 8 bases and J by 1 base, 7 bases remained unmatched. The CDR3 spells CASRVGQGNTEAFF. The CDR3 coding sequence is TGCGCCAGTAGAGTCGGACAGGGGAACACTGAAGCTTTCTTT.

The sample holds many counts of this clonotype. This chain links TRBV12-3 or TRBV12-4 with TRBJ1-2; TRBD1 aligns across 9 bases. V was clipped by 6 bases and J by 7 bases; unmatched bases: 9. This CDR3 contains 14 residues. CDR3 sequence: CASRVSGTGFGYTF. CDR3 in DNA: TGTGCCAGCAGAGTTTCCGGGACAGGGTTTGGCTACACCTTC.

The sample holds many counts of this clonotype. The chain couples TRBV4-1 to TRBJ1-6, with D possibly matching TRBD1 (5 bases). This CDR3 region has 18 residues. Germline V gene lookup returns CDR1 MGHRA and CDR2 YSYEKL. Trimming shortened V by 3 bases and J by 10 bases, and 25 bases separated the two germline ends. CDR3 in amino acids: CASSHLRGTRGKESPLHF. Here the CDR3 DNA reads TGCGCCAGCAGCCATCTCAGAGGGACCCGGGGCAAGGAGTCACCCCTCCACTTT.

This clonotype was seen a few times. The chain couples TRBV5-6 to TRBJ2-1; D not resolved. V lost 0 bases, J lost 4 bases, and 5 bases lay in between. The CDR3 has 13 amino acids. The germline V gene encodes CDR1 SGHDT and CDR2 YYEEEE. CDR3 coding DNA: TGTGCCAGCAGCTTGGCGTCTTACAATGAGCAGTTCTTC. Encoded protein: CASSLASYNEQFF. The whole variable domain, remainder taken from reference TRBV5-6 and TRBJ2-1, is DAGVTQSPTHLIKTRGQQVTLRCSPKSGHDTVSWYQQALGQGPQFIFQYYEEEERQRGNFPDRFSGHQFPNYSSELNVNALLLGDSALYLCASSLASYNEQFFGPGTRLTVL.

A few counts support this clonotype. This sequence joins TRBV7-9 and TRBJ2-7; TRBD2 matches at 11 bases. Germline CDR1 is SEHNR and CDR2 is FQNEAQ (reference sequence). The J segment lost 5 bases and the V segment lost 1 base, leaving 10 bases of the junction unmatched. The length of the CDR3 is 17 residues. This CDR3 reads CASSLVTSGRGIDEQYF. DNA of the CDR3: TGTGCCAGCAGCTTAGTTACTAGCGGGAGAGGTATTGACGAGCAGTACTTC.

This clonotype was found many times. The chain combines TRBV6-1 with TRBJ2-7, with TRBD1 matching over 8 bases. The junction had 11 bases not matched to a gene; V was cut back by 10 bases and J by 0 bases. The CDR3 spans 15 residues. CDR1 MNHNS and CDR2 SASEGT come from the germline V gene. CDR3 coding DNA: TGTGCCACCCTCCGGCCGGGACAGGCCTCCTACGAGCAGTACTTC. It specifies CATLRPGQASYEQYF.

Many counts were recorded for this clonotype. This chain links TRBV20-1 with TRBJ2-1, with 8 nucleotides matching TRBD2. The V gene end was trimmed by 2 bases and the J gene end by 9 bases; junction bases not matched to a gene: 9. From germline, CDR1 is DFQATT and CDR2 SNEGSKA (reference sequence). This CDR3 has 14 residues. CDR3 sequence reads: CSARKSSGSTEQFF. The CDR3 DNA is TGCAGTGCTAGAAAGTCGAGCGGGAGTACTGAGCAGTTCTTC.

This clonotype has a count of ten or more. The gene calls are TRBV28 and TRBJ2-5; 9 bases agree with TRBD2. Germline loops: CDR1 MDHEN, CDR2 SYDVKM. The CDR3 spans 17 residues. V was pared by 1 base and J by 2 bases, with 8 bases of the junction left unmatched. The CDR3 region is CASSLYSLAGLQETQYF. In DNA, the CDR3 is TGTGCCAGCAGTTTATACTCCCTAGCGGGGCTACAAGAGACCCAGTACTTC.

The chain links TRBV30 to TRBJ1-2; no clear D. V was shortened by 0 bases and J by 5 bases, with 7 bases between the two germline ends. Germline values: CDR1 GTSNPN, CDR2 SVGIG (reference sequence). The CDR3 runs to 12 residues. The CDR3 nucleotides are TGTGCCTGGAGTGTAAACGGATATGGCTACACCTTC. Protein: CAWSVNGYGYTF.

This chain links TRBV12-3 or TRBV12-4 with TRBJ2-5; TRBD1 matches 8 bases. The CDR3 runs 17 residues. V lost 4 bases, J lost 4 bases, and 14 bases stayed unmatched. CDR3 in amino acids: CASSSGQGVRVGETQYF. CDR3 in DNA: TGTGCCAGCAGTTCCGGACAGGGCGTTCGAGTAGGAGAGACCCAGTACTTC.

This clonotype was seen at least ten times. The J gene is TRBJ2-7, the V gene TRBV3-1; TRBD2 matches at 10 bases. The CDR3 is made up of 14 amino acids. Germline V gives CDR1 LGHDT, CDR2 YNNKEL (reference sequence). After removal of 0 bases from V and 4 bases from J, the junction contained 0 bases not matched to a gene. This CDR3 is CASSQELAGYEQYF. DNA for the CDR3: TGTGCCAGCAGCCAAGAACTAGCGGGGTACGAGCAGTACTTC.

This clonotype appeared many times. The CDR3 region has the DNA TGTGCCAGCTCACCAACACTGAACACTGAAGCTTTCTTT. Amino acids: CASSPTLNTEAFF. The chain is built from TRBV18 and TRBJ1-1; no definite D call. Germline CDR1 reads KGHSH; CDR2 reads LQKENI. V shed 2 bases and J shed 0 bases, with 4 bases lying between them. This CDR3 has 13 residues. Looking up the rest from reference TRBV18 and TRBJ1-1 gives the full variable domain: NAGVMQNPRHLVRRRGQEARLRCSPMKGHSHVYWYRQLPEEGLKFMVYLQKENIIDESGMPKERFSAEFPKEGPSILRIQQVVRGDSAAYFCASSPTLNTEAFFGQGTRLTVV.